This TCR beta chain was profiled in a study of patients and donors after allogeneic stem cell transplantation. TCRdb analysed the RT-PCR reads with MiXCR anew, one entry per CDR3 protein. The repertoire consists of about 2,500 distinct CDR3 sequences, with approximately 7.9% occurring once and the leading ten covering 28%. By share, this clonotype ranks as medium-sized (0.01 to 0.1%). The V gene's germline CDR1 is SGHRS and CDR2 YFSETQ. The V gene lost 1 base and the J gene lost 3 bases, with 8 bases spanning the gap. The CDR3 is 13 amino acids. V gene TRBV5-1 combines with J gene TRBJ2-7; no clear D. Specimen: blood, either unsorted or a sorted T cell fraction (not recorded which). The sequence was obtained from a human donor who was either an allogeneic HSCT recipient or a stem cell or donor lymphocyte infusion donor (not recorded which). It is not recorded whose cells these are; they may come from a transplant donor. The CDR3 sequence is CASSLWANYEQYF. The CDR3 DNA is TGCGCCAGCAGCTTGTGGGCCAACTACGAGCAGTACTTC.